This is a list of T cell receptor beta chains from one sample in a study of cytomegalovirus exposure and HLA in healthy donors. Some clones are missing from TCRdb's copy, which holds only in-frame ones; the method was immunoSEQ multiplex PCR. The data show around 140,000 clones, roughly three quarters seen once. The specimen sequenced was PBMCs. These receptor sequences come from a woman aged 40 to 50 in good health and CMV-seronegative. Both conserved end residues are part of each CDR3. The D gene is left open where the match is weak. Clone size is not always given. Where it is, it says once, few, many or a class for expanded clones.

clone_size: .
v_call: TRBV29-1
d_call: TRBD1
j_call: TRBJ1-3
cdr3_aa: CSGAGGGYTIYF
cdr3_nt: TGCAGCGGGGCAGGGGGCGGCTACACCATATATTTT

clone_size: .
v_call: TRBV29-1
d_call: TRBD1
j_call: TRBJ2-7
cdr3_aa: CSVGLGTAGPYEQYF
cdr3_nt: TGCAGCGTAGGTTTGGGGACAGCCGGCCCCTACGAGCAGTACTTC

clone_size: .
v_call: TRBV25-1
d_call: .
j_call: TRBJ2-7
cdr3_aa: CASSEGGREQYF
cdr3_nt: TGTGCCAGCAGTGAGGGGGGGCGCGAGCAGTACTTC

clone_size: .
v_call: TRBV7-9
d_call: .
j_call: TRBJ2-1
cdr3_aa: CASSEGGGGYNEQFF
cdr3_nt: TGTGCCAGCAGCGAAGGGGGGGGAGGCTACAATGAGCAGTTCTTC

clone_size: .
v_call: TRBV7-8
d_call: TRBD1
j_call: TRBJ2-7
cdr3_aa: CASSFGQGKSYEQYF
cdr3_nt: TGTGCCAGCAGCTTCGGACAGGGAAAGTCCTACGAGCAGTACTTC

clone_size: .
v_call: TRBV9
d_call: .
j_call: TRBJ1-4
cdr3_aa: CASSVAPSNEKLFF
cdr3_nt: TGTGCCAGCAGCGTCGCCCCGAGTAATGAAAAACTGTTTTTT

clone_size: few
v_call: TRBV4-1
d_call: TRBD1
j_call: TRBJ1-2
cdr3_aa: CASSQGTAAYGYTF
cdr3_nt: TGCGCCAGCAGCCAGGGGACAGCAGCCTATGGCTACACCTTC

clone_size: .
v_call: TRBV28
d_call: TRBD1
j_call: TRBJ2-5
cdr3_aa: CASSSHRDRGETQYF
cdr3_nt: TGTGCCAGCAGTTCCCACCGGGACAGGGGAGAGACCCAGTACTTC

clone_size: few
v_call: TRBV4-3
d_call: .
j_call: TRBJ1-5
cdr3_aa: CASSQGQSNQPQHF
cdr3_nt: TGCGCCAGCAGCCAAGGCCAGTCCAATCAGCCCCAGCATTTT

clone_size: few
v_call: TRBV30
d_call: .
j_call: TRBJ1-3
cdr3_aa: CAWSVQKRNTIYF
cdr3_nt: TGTGCCTGGAGTGTACAGAAAAGAAACACCATATATTTT

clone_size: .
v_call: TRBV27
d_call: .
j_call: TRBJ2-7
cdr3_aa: CASSLGLEGEQYF
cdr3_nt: TGTGCCAGCAGTTTGGGCCTGGAAGGCGAGCAGTACTTC

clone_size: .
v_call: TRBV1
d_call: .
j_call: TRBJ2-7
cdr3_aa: CTSSPQQQLLAGPSYEQYF
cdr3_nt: TGCACCAGCAGCCCGCAGCAACAACTACTAGCGGGGCCCTCCTACGAGCAGTACTTC

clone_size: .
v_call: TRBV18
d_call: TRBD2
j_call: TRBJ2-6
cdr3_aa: CASSSGRAGANVLTF
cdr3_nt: TGTGCCAGCTCGTCGGGGAGGGCTGGGGCCAACGTCCTGACTTTC

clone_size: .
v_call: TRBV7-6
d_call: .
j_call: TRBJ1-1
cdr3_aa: CASSFEPSRGAFF
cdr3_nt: TGTGCCAGCAGCTTCGAGCCCTCCCGGGGAGCTTTCTTT

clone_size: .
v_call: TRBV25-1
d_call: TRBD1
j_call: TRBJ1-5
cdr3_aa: CASSGGTGGNQPQHF
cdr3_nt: TGTGCCAGCAGTGGGGGGACAGGGGGCAATCAGCCCCAGCATTTT